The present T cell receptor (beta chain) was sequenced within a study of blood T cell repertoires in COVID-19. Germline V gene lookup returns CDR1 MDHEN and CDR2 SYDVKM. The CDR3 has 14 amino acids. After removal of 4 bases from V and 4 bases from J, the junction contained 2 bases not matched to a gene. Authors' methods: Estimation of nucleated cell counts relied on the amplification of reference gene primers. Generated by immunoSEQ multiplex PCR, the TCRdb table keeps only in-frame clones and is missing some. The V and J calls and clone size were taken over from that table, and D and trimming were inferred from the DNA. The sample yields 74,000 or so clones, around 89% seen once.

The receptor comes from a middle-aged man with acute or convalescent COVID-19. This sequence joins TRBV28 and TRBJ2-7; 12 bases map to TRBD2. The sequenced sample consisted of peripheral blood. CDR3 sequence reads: CASSSLAGGYEQYF. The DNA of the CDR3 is TGTGCCAGCAGTTCCCTAGCGGGAGGGTACGAGCAGTACTTC.